The T cell receptor (beta chain) under discussion was sequenced for a study of T cell changes during pregnancy in multiple sclerosis. Sequenced by immunoSEQ multiplex PCR; TCRdb stores in-frame clones only, minus some. The table includes about 50,000 clones, around nine tenths detected once. This CDR3 comprises 15 residues. CDR1 is MNHEY, CDR2 SVGAGI, per germline. V was trimmed by 2 bases and J by 2 bases, leaving 12 bases between them. Sequencing was performed on CD4+ T cells from peripheral blood mononuclear cells, taken before pregnancy. The chain carries TRBV6-5 and TRBJ1-2, with no clear D. This TCR came from a female donor with multiple sclerosis, enrolled in a pregnancy study. The CDR3: CASSYDHTENYGYTF. The CDR3 DNA sequence: TGTGCCAGCAGTTACGACCACACAGAGAACTATGGCTACACCTTC.